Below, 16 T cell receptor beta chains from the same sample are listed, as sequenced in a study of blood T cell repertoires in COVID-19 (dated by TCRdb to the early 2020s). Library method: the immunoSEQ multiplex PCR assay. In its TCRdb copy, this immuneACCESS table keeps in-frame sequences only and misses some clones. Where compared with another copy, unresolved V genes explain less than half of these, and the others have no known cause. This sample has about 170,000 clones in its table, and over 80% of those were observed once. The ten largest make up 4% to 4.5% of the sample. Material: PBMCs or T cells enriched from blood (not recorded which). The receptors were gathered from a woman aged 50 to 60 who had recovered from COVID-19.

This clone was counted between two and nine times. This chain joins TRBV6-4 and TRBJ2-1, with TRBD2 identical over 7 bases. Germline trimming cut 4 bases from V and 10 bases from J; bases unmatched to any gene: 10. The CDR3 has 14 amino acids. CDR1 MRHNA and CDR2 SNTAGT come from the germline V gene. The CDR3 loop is CASSASGLVFEQFF. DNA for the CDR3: TGTGCCAGCAGTGCCTCCGGACTAGTCTTCGAGCAGTTCTTC.

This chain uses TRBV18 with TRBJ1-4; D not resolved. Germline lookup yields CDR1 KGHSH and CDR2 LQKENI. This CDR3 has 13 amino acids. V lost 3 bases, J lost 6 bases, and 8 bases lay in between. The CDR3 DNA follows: TGTGCCAGCTCACCCCGACGGGATGAAAAACTGTTTTTT. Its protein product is CASSPRRDEKLFF.

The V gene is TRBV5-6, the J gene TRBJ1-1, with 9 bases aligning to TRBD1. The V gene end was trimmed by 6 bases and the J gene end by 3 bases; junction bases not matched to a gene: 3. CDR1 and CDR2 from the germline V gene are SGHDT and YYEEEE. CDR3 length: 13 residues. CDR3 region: CASTTGGYTEAFF. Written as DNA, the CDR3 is TGTGCCAGCACGACAGGGGGGTACACTGAAGCTTTCTTT.

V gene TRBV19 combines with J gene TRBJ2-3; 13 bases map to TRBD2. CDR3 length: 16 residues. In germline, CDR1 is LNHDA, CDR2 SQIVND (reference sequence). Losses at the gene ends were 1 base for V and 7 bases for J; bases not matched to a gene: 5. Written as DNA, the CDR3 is TGTGCCAGTAGTATAGGGTCGACTAGCGGGGGGAATACGCAGTATTTT. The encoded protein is CASSIGSTSGGNTQYF.

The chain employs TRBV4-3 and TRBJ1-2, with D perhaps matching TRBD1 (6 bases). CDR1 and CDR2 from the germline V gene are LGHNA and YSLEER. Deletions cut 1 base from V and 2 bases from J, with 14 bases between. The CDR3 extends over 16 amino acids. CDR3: CASSQATSDRNYGYTF. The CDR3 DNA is TGCGCCAGCAGCCAAGCGACCTCGGACAGAAACTATGGCTACACCTTC.

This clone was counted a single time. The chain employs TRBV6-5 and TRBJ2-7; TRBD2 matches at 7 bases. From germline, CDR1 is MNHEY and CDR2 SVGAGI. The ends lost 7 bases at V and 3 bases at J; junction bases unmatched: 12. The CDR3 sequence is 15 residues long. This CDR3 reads CASTPWGGVGYEQYV. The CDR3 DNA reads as TGTGCCAGCACCCCTTGGGGGGGGGTGGGCTACGAGCAGTACGTC.

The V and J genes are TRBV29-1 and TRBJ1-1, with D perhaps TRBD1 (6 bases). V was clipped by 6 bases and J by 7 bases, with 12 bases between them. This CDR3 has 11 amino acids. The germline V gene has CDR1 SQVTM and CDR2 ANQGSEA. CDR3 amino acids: CSVPGAIEAFF. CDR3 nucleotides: TGCAGCGTACCAGGGGCGATTGAAGCTTTCTTT.

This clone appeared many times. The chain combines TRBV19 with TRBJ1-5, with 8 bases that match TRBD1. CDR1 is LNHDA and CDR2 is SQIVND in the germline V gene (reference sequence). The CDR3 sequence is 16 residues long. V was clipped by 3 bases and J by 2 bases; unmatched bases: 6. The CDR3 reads CASSMSPGQGNQPQHF. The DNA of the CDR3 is TGTGCCAGTAGTATGTCGCCGGGACAGGGCAATCAGCCCCAGCATTTT.

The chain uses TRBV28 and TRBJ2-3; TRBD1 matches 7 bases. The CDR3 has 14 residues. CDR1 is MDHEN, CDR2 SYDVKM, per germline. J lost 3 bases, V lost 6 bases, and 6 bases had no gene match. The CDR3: CASRRQGRTDTQYF. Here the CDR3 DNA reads TGTGCCAGCAGGAGACAGGGTAGAACAGATACGCAGTATTTT.

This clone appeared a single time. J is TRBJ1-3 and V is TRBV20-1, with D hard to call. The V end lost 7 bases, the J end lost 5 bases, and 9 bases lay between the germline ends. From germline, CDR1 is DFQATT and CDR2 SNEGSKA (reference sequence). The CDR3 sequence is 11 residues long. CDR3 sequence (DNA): TGCAGTGTAATTCCTAGAAACACCATATATTTT. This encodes CSVIPRNTIYF.

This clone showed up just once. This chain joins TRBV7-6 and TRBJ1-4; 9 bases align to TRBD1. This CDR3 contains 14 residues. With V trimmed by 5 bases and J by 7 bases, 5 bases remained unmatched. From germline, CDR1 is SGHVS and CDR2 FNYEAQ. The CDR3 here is CASSQDRGGEKLFF. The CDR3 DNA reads TGTGCCAGCAGCCAGGACAGGGGAGGTGAAAAACTGTTTTTT.

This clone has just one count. This CDR3 reads CASSQGQDSYTF. Written as DNA, the CDR3 is TGTGCCAGCAGCCAAGGACAGGATAGCTACACCTTC. This chain uses TRBV7-2 with TRBJ1-2; 7 bases are a match to TRBD1. With 5 bases clipped from V and 9 bases from J, the junction kept 6 bases outside the gene matches. Looked up from germline, CDR1 is SGHTA and CDR2 is FQGNSA. This CDR3 has 12 amino acids.

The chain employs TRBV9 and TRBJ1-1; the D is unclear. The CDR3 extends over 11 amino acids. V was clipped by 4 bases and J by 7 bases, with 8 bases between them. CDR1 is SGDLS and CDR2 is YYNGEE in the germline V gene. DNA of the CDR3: TGTGCCAGCAGCCCCCGGGTTGAAGCTTTCTTT. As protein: CASSPRVEAFF. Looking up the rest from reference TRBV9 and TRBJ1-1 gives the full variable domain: DSGVTQTPKHLITATGQRVTLRCSPRSGDLSVYWYQQSLDQGLQFLIQYYNGEERAKGNILERFSAQQFPDLHSELNLSSLELGDSALYFCASSPRVEAFFGQGTRLTVV.

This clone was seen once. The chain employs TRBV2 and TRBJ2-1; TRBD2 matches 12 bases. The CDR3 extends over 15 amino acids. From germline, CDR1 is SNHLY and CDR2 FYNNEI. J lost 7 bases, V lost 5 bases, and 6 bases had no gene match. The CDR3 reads CASSRLAGVKNEQFF. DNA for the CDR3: TGTGCCAGCAGTCGACTAGCGGGAGTGAAAAATGAGCAGTTCTTC.

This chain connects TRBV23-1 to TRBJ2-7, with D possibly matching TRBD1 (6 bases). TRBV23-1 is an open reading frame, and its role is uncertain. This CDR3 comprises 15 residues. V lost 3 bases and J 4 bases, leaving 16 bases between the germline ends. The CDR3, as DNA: TGCGCCAGCAGTCACGAGGGGGAGCAGATATACGAGCAGTACGTC. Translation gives CASSHEGEQIYEQYV.

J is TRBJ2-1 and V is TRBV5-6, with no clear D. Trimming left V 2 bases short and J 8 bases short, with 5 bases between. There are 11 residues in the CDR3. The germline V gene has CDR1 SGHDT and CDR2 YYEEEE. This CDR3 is CASSFHHEQFF. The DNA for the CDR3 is TGTGCCAGCAGCTTTCATCATGAGCAGTTCTTC.